The 16 T cell receptor beta chains in this list originate from one sample, sequenced in a study of blood T cell repertoires in COVID-19. This table comes from immunoSEQ multiplex PCR, and its TCRdb copy is limited to in-frame clones, with some not included. The table records roughly 68,000 clones, approximately 90% of them present only once. The sample comprised peripheral blood. The receptor set was obtained from a woman aged 45 to 65 with COVID-19, enrolled during active disease.

This clone was seen just once. V and J are TRBV5-1 and TRBJ2-3; D may be TRBD2 (6 bases). Trimming pared 3 bases from V and 2 bases from J, leaving 10 bases between. The CDR3 consists of 14 residues. Germline V gene lookup returns CDR1 SGHRS and CDR2 YFSETQ. The CDR3 nucleotides read TGCGCCAGCAGCTCCTGGACTACCACAGATACGCAGTATTTT. Translation gives CASSSWTTTDTQYF.

CDR3 in amino acids: CAWSSSQGLPEQYF. The CDR3 DNA reads as TGTGCCTGGAGTTCAAGCCAGGGGCTCCCGGAGCAGTACTTC. The rearrangement joins TRBV30 to TRBJ2-7, with TRBD1 as a possible D gene (6 bases). CDR1 and CDR2 (germline): GTSNPN, SVGIG (reference sequence). CDR3 length equals 14 residues. V was pared by 2 bases and J by 7 bases, with 18 bases between.

The chain carries TRBV5-1 and TRBJ1-6, with 9 bases that match TRBD1. The trim removed 4 bases at V and 7 bases at J, leaving 6 bases unmatched. The CDR3 spans 15 residues. Germline values: CDR1 SGHRS, CDR2 YFSETQ. The CDR3 DNA is TGCGCCAGCAGCCAATTGACAGGGGGAAATTCACCCCTCCACTTT. Protein sequence: CASSQLTGGNSPLHF.

This clone was detected only once. V is TRBV6-5 and J is TRBJ2-7; possibly TRBD1 for D (6 bases). The CDR3 spans 13 residues. V was pared by 5 bases and J by 5 bases, with 13 bases between. CDR1 is MNHEY and CDR2 is SVGAGI in the germline V gene. CDR3 in amino acids: CASSPQGYDEQYF. The CDR3 nucleotides read TGTGCCAGCAGTCCGCAGGGGTACGACGAGCAGTACTTC.

The CDR3 bases are TGCGCCAGCGGGATGGGCGGGAGCGTCGATGAGCAGTTCTTC. This sequence encodes CASGMGGSVDEQFF. The chain combines TRBV5-1 with TRBJ2-1; 7 bases are shared with TRBD2. V dropped 7 bases and J dropped 8; count of bases not matched to a gene: 12. There are 14 residues in the CDR3. The germline gives CDR1 SGHRS, CDR2 YFSETQ.

The chain combines TRBV7-3 with TRBJ2-1; 12 bases agree with TRBD2. After removal of 2 bases from V and 5 bases from J, the junction contained 13 bases not matched to a gene. The CDR3 is 19 residues long. CDR1 and CDR2 (germline): SGHTA, FQGTGA. The CDR3 is CASSLLPPSGRGRNNEQFF. CDR3 DNA: TGTGCCAGCAGCTTACTGCCCCCTAGCGGGAGGGGAAGAAACAATGAGCAGTTCTTC.

J is TRBJ2-2 and V is TRBV4-3; tentatively, D is TRBD1 (5 bases). Trimming pared 4 bases from V and 3 bases from J, leaving 15 bases between. CDR3 length: 16 residues. CDR1 LGHNA and CDR2 YSLEER come from the germline V gene. The CDR3 spells CASSPVAQGDTGELFF. The DNA of the CDR3 is TGCGCCAGCAGCCCCGTGGCGCAGGGTGACACCGGGGAGCTGTTTTTT.

The chain employs TRBV9 and TRBJ2-1; 16 bases are shared with TRBD2. Germline V lookup: CDR1 SGDLS, CDR2 YYNGEE. This CDR3 is 14 amino acids long. The V segment lost 3 bases and the J segment 11 bases; nucleotides outside the gene matches: 2. In nucleotides, the CDR3 is TGTGCCAGCAGCGCGGGACTAGCGGGAGGGCAGCAGTTCTTC. Translating it yields CASSAGLAGGQQFF.

The rearrangement joins TRBV10-3 to TRBJ2-1, with 14 bases matching TRBD2. This CDR3 is built from 18 residues. V lost 6 bases to trimming and J lost 7 bases; unmatched junction nucleotides: 14. Germline assignment: CDR1 ENHRY and CDR2 SYGVKD. This CDR3 reads CAISHRTSGRNLANEQFF. For the CDR3, the DNA is TGTGCCATCAGCCATAGGACTAGCGGGAGGAACTTGGCTAATGAGCAGTTCTTC.

This clone was observed a few times. The CDR3 DNA reads TGTGCCAGCAGTCCCAACTACGAGCAGTACTTC. Translation gives CASSPNYEQYF. The chain combines TRBV6-2 or TRBV6-3 with TRBJ2-7, with D unclear. V gave up 5 bases and J gave up 3 bases, with 5 bases separating them. CDR1 is MNHEY and CDR2 is SVGEGT in the germline V gene. This CDR3 has 11 residues.

The gene calls are TRBV5-4 and TRBJ2-1; D not certain. The V and J ends lost 0 bases and 2 bases respectively, with 6 bases between them. From germline, CDR1 is SGHNT and CDR2 YYREEE (reference sequence). The CDR3 has 14 amino acids. The CDR3 loop is CASSLGETYNEQFF. In DNA form, the CDR3 reads TGTGCCAGCAGCTTGGGAGAGACCTACAATGAGCAGTTCTTC.

The chain employs TRBV28 and TRBJ1-2; possible D gene TRBD1, 6 bases. This CDR3 is 15 amino acids long. In germline, CDR1 is MDHEN, CDR2 SYDVKM. Trimming cost V 3 bases and J 2 bases, with 13 bases left between them. CDR3 sequence reads: CASSFRGRMNYGYTF. The CDR3, as DNA: TGTGCCAGCAGTTTCAGGGGCAGGATGAACTATGGCTACACCTTC.

V is TRBV18 and J is TRBJ2-1; 11 positions match TRBD2. The germline V gene has CDR1 KGHSH and CDR2 LQKENI. The CDR3 is 18 amino acids. V gave up 6 bases and J gave up 3 bases; unmatched junction bases: 13. CDR3 loop: CASSLTSRLAGYYNEQFF. DNA for the CDR3: TGTGCCAGCTCCCTCACATCTAGACTAGCGGGATACTACAATGAGCAGTTCTTC. Complete variable domain (other parts from reference TRBV18 and TRBJ2-1): NAGVMQNPRHLVRRRGQEARLRCSPMKGHSHVYWYRQLPEEGLKFMVYLQKENIIDESGMPKERFSAEFPKEGPSILRIQQVVRGDSAAYFCASSLTSRLAGYYNEQFFGPGTRLTVL.

This chain links TRBV20-1 with TRBJ1-2, with D uncertain. CDR1 and CDR2 (germline): DFQATT, SNEGSKA (reference sequence). V gave up 6 bases and J gave up 7 bases, with 12 bases separating them. This CDR3 has 11 residues. In DNA, the CDR3 is TGCAGTGCGTCCCGCCGGGGTGGCTACACCTTC. This translates into CSASRRGGYTF.

The CDR3 loop reads CASSFTGPLTEAFF. DNA for the CDR3: TGTGCCAGCAGTTTTACAGGGCCCCTTACTGAAGCTTTCTTT. The V and J genes are TRBV27 and TRBJ1-1; D might be TRBD1 (6 bases). Looked up from germline, CDR1 is MNHEY and CDR2 is SMNVEV (reference sequence). This CDR3 is built from 14 residues. Trimming took 3 bases from V and 5 from J, leaving 13 bases between them.

The J gene is TRBJ2-2, the V gene TRBV28; 15 nucleotides match TRBD2. CDR3 length: 18 amino acids. CDR1 is MDHEN, CDR2 SYDVKM, per germline. V lost 9 bases, J lost 3 bases, and 11 bases stayed unmatched. CDR3: CASFKGLAGGGYTGELFF. In DNA, the CDR3 is TGTGCCAGTTTCAAGGGACTAGCGGGAGGAGGTTACACCGGGGAGCTGTTTTTT.